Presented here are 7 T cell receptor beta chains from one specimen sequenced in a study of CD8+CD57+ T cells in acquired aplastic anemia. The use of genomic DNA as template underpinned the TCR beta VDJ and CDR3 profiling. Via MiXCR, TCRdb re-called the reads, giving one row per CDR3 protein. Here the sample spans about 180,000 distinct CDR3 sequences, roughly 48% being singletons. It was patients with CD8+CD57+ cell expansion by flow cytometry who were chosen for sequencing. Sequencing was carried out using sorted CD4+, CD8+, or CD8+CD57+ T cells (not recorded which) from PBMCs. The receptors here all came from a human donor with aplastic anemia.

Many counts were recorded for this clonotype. CDR3 nucleotides: TGTGCCACCAGTGATTCCCGACAGGGTTCCTACGAGCAGTACTTC. Its translation: CATSDSRQGSYEQYF. The chain combines TRBV24-1 with TRBJ2-7; 7 positions agree with TRBD1. The trim removed 2 bases at V and 1 base at J, leaving 4 bases unmatched. Germline loops: CDR1 KGHDR, CDR2 SFDVKD. CDR3 length: 15 residues.

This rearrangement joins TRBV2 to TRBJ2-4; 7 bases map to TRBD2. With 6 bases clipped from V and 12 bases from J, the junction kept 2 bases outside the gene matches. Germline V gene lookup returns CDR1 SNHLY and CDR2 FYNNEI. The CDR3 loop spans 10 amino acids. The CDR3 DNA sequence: TGTGCCAGCAGCGGGGGGAGTCAGTACTTC. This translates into CASSGGSQYF.

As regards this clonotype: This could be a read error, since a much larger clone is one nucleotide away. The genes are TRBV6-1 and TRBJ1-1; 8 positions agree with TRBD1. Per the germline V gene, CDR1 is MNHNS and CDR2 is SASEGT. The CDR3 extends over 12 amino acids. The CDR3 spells CASSLTQGAALF. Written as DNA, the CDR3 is TGTGCCAGCAGTCTAACTCAGGGGGCTGCTCTCTTT.

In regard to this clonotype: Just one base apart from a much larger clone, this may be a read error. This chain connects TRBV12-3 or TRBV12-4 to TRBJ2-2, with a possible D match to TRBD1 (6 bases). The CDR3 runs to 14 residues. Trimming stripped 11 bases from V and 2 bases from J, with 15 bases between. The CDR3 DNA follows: TGTGCCCGCATCCAACAGGGAAACACCGGGGAGCTGTTTTTT. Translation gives CARIQQGNTGELFF.

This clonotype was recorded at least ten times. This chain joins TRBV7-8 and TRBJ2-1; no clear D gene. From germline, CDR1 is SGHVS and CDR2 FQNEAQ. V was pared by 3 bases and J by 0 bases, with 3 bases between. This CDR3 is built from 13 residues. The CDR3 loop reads CASSFTSYNEQFF. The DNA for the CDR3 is TGTGCCAGCAGCTTTACCTCCTACAATGAGCAGTTCTTC.

The CDR3 spells CASQDRGVDAYGYTF. DNA for the CDR3: TGTGCCAGCCAGGACAGGGGGGTTGACGCTTATGGCTACACCTTC. J is TRBJ1-2 and V is TRBV6-1; 10 bases agree with TRBD1. V was pared by 8 bases and J by 5 bases, with 11 bases of the junction left unmatched. Germline V lookup: CDR1 MNHNS, CDR2 SASEGT. The CDR3 is 15 residues long.

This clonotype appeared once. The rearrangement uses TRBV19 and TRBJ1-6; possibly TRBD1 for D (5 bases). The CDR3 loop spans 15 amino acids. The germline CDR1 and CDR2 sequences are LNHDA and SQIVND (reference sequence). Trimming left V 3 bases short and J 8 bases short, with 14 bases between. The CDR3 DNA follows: TGTGCCAGTAGTATCCTGGACGGAGGGGATTCACCCCTCCACTTT. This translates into CASSILDGGDSPLHF.